The 10 T cell receptor beta chains below all came from one sample that was sequenced in a study of T-cell reconstitution after alpha-beta-depleted transplantation in children (TCRdb year 2016). The method was PCR. Sequencer: Illumina HiSeq 2500. To normalize quantification of the TCRbeta repertoire, the TCR libraries were built with molecular barcoding that relied on unique molecular identifiers. TCRdb passed the public sequencing reads through fastp at Q25 and MiXCR, retaining productive beta sequences. One record per CDR3 amino acid sequence lists the most common genes and DNA. The sample table contains roughly 300,000 distinct CDR3 sequences; only one count was recorded for approximately 10% of them. The ten largest clones capture 2.4% of the sample. The sample here was PBMCs from the stem cell graft donor, taken from the stem cell graft. The source is a human donor who donated a stem cell graft to a child with acute lymphoblastic leukemia.

As to this clonotype: A much larger clonotype is one base distant, so this may be a read error. J is TRBJ2-1 and V is TRBV15, with TRBD2 matching 7 bases. Germline CDR1 LNHNV, CDR2 YYDKDF (reference sequence). CDR3 length: 16 amino acids. V lost 2 bases and J lost 9; bases outside the gene matches: 13. CDR3 in amino acids: CATSRPATGRRGEQFF. The CDR3 bases are TGTGCCACCAGCAGACCGGCTACCGGGAGGCGGGGTGAGCAGTTCTTC.

This clonotype was seen more than once but under ten times. The chain's CDR3 is CASSPQGTGNTIYF. In DNA form, the CDR3 reads TGCGCCAGCAGCCCCCAGGGTACTGGAAACACCATATATTTT. This rearrangement joins TRBV5-1 to TRBJ1-3, with D perhaps matching TRBD1 (5 bases). V was cut by 4 bases and J by 2 bases, with 10 bases left in between. The CDR3 covers 14 residues. Germline CDR1 and CDR2: SGHRS and YFSETQ. The whole variable domain, filled in from reference TRBV5-1 and TRBJ1-3, reads KAGVTQTPRYLIKTRGQQVTLSCSPISGHRSVSWYQQTPGQGLQFLFEYFSETQRNKGNFPGRFSGRQFSNSRSEMNVSTLELGDSALYLCASSPQGTGNTIYFGEGSWLTVV.

In its sample, this clonotype was seen a few times. The genes are TRBV12-3 or TRBV12-4 and TRBJ1-1; D unclear. The CDR3 is 12 amino acids. V shed 3 bases and J shed 4 bases, with 6 bases lying between them. CDR3 in amino acids: CASSFHGTEAFF. In DNA form, the CDR3 reads TGTGCCAGCAGTTTTCATGGCACTGAAGCTTTCTTT.

This rearrangement joins TRBV11-1 to TRBJ2-7; TRBD1 matches 10 bases. This CDR3 spans 15 amino acids. Germline-derived CDR1 and CDR2 are SGHAT and FQDESV (reference sequence). Unmatched junction bases numbered 8, after V lost 3 bases and J lost 6 bases. CDR3 nucleotides: TGTGCCAGCAGCTTTTCGAGCGGGACAGGGGCCGAGCAGTACTTC. It yields the protein CASSFSSGTGAEQYF.

The table lists this clonotype with a few counts. The rearrangement links TRBV4-2 to TRBJ2-3; the D is unclear. The CDR3 sequence is 15 residues long. Between the trimmed V and J ends, which lost 0 bases and 4 bases, there was a span of 11 bases. Per germline, CDR1 LGHNA and CDR2 YNFKEQ. CDR3 amino acids: CASSQDSAAADTQYF. CDR3 bases: TGTGCCAGCAGCCAAGATTCGGCGGCGGCAGATACGCAGTATTTT.

This clonotype was picked up a small number of times. The germline gene is not matched at one end of the junction; a read error may be the cause. CDR3 in amino acids: CASGLPGRIGWGYTF. In DNA form, the CDR3 reads TGTGCCAGCGGTTTACCGGGACGGATTGGGTGGGGCTACACCTTC. V gene TRBV27 combines with J gene TRBJ1-2, with D tentatively TRBD1 (5 bases). Germline V gene data show CDR1 as MNHEY and CDR2 as SMNVEV (reference sequence). CDR3 size: 15 residues.

V is TRBV11-2 and J is TRBJ2-1; perhaps TRBD1 as D (6 bases). Trimming cost V 4 bases and J 8 bases, with 21 bases left between them. CDR1 and CDR2 from the germline V gene are SGHAT and FQNNGV. This CDR3 is built from 16 residues. Written as DNA, the CDR3 is TGTGCCAGCAGCTACCGGGACCCCCGAGGGGGAGATGAGCAGTTCTTC. Translating gives CASSYRDPRGGDEQFF. Full variable domain (rest looked up from reference TRBV11-2 and TRBJ2-1): EAGVAQSPRYKIIEKRQSVAFWCNPISGHATLYWYQQILGQGPKLLIQFQNNGVVDDSQLPKDRFSAERLKGVDSTLKIQPAKLEDSAVYLCASSYRDPRGGDEQFFGPGTRLTVL.

This clonotype was counted many times. The rearrangement links TRBV12-3 or TRBV12-4 to TRBJ1-2, with TRBD1 identical over 9 bases. The CDR3 spans 13 residues. The V gene end was trimmed by 6 bases and the J gene end by 4 bases; junction bases not matched to a gene: 3. CDR3 loop: CASSTGGVYGYTF. CDR3 DNA sequence: TGTGCCAGCAGCACAGGGGGCGTCTATGGCTACACCTTC.

This clonotype was counted ten times or more. V gene TRBV4-1 combines with J gene TRBJ1-2; 9 nucleotides align to TRBD1. Per germline, CDR1 MGHRA and CDR2 YSYEKL. V was pared by 3 bases and J by 7 bases, with 9 bases of the junction left unmatched. There are 15 residues in the CDR3. As DNA, the CDR3 is TGCGCCAGCAGCCACCCGGGACAGGGAGAAGGTGGCTACACCTTC. As protein: CASSHPGQGEGGYTF.

This clonotype appeared many times. The gene calls are TRBV20-1 and TRBJ2-4; D is ambiguous. Trimming left V 7 bases short and J 0 bases short, with 19 bases between. The germline V gene encodes CDR1 DFQATT and CDR2 SNEGSKA (reference sequence). The length of the CDR3 is 16 residues. This chain's CDR3 is CSGTSRAQLAKNIQYF. CDR3 sequence (DNA): TGCAGTGGTACCTCTCGAGCGCAACTAGCCAAAAACATTCAGTACTTC.